Sequencing of this T cell receptor beta chain was carried out in a study of blood T cell repertoires in COVID-19. Turning to the study itself: COVID-19 samples, acute and convalescent, were from the United States, Italy and Spain. The cDNA or gDNA used as material had been derived from T cells, B-cell-depleted T cells, or PBMCs.

Per the original data handling: Amplification of reference gene primers was used by the study to estimate nucleated cell counts. The protocol was immunoSEQ multiplex PCR, while the TCRdb copy is restricted to in-frame clones and leaves out a portion. V and J calls plus clone size are reproduced from that table; the DNA served to infer D and trimming. The table has approximately 220,000 clones, more than 65% seen once; the top ten hold around 8%. V shed 0 bases and J 3 bases; nucleotides not matched to a gene: 6. CDR3 length equals 16 residues. From germline, CDR1 is LNHNV and CDR2 YYDKDF (reference sequence).

This receptor was obtained from an elderly woman with acute or convalescent COVID-19. The chain is built from TRBV15 and TRBJ1-2, with 8 bases aligning to TRBD1. Sequencing was done on a sample of peripheral blood. Here the CDR3 reads CATSRDRAGGDYGYTF. In DNA form, the CDR3 reads TGTGCCACCAGCAGAGATCGGGCAGGGGGCGACTATGGCTACACCTTC.